Listed below are T cell receptor beta chains from one sample, sequenced in a study of human T cells and chemical hapten exposure. TCRdb re-derived calls from the RACE reads in MiXCR, one entry per CDR3 protein. The sample carries hundreds of thousands of distinct CDR3 sequences, around 6% recorded once. This specimen was whole blood, taken in connection with sensitization to the hapten diphenylcyclopropenone (DPC). All receptors come from a young woman with alopecia areata. Some clones in this sample may be carry-over from other donors' samples. The CDR3 runs from the conserved cysteine through the conserved F or W. A D gene is named only where the DNA matches it firmly. Part of the rows lack a size; the others show once, few, many or a class for expanded clones.

d_gene: -; v_gene: TRBV18; abundance: -; j_gene: TRBJ2-3; CDR3aa: CACAFEITQDTQYF; CDR3nt: TGTGCCTGTGCTTTTGAGATTACACAGGATACGCAGTATTTT
d_gene: -; v_gene: TRBV7-2; abundance: -; j_gene: TRBJ1-1; CDR3aa: CASSWSWAANTEAFF; CDR3nt: TGTGCCAGCAGCTGGAGCTGGGCGGCAAACACTGAAGCTTTCTTT
d_gene: -; v_gene: TRBV4-3; abundance: many; j_gene: TRBJ2-3; CDR3aa: CASSQGRPDTQYF; CDR3nt: TGCGCCAGCAGCCAAGGCAGGCCAGATACGCAGTATTTT
d_gene: -; v_gene: TRBV28; abundance: -; j_gene: TRBJ1-6; CDR3aa: CASSITPGTYNSPLHF; CDR3nt: TGTGCCAGCAGTATCACCCCAGGGACTTATAATTCACCCCTCCACTTT
d_gene: TRBD1; v_gene: TRBV10-3; abundance: once; j_gene: TRBJ2-3; CDR3aa: CAISGDRADTQYF; CDR3nt: TGTGCCATCAGTGGGGACAGGGCAGATACGCAGTATTTT
d_gene: TRBD2; v_gene: TRBV20-1; abundance: many; j_gene: TRBJ2-1; CDR3aa: CSARWTSGGASGTTNEQFF; CDR3nt: TGCAGTGCTAGGTGGACTAGCGGGGGGGCCTCGGGTACGACCAATGAGCAGTTCTTC
d_gene: TRBD1; v_gene: TRBV12-3/TRBV12-4; abundance: -; j_gene: TRBJ2-5; CDR3aa: CASSFGTGGSYQETQYF; CDR3nt: TGTGCCAGCAGTTTCGGGACAGGGGGTTCCTACCAAGAGACCCAGTACTTC
d_gene: -; v_gene: TRBV4-1; abundance: -; j_gene: TRBJ2-2; CDR3aa: CASSHAPYSGELFF; CDR3nt: TGCGCCAGCAGCCACGCCCCATACTCCGGGGAGCTGTTTTTT
d_gene: -; v_gene: TRBV21-1; abundance: many; j_gene: TRBJ1-5; CDR3aa: CASSKTGSSQPQHF; CDR3nt: TGTGCCAGCAGCAAAACAGGGTCAAGTCAGCCCCAGCATTTT
d_gene: TRBD2; v_gene: TRBV6-5; abundance: -; j_gene: TRBJ2-1; CDR3aa: CASSPFYLAGGREQFF; CDR3nt: TGTGCCAGCAGTCCTTTTTACCTAGCGGGGGGTCGAGAGCAGTTCTTC
d_gene: -; v_gene: TRBV11-3; abundance: few; j_gene: TRBJ2-2; CDR3aa: CASSLVPGELFF; CDR3nt: TGTGCCAGCAGCTTAGTCCCCGGGGAGCTGTTTTTT
d_gene: -; v_gene: TRBV7-8; abundance: many; j_gene: TRBJ1-5; CDR3aa: CASSPGPRGIQPQHF; CDR3nt: TGTGCCAGCAGCCCCGGCCCCCGGGGGATTCAGCCCCAGCATTTT
d_gene: -; v_gene: TRBV20-1; abundance: many; j_gene: TRBJ2-3; CDR3aa: CSAGASKAGSLTDTQYF; CDR3nt: TGCAGTGCTGGAGCTTCCAAGGCGGGAAGCCTCACAGATACGCAGTATTTT
d_gene: -; v_gene: TRBV4-2; abundance: many; j_gene: TRBJ1-1; CDR3aa: CASSQARANLNTEAFF; CDR3nt: TGTGCCAGCAGCCAGGCCAGAGCCAACTTGAACACTGAAGCTTTCTTT
d_gene: -; v_gene: TRBV5-1; abundance: many; j_gene: TRBJ1-4; CDR3aa: CASSRLATNEKLFF; CDR3nt: TGCGCCAGCAGCCGACTTGCAACTAATGAAAAACTGTTTTTT
d_gene: -; v_gene: TRBV7-2; abundance: many; j_gene: TRBJ1-5; CDR3aa: CAVGTGNQPQHF; CDR3nt: TGTGCCGTCGGAACAGGCAATCAGCCCCAGCATTTT
d_gene: TRBD1; v_gene: TRBV12-5; abundance: few; j_gene: TRBJ2-6; CDR3aa: CASGLETGGPGANVLTF; CDR3nt: TGTGCTAGTGGTTTGGAGACAGGGGGCCCTGGGGCCAACGTCCTGACTTTC
d_gene: -; v_gene: TRBV4-1; abundance: few; j_gene: TRBJ1-2; CDR3aa: CASSQMWGLYYGYTF; CDR3nt: TGCGCCAGCAGCCAAATGTGGGGTCTCTACTATGGCTACACCTTC
d_gene: TRBD1; v_gene: TRBV12-5; abundance: many; j_gene: TRBJ1-6; CDR3aa: CASGLVPSGQGNSPLHF; CDR3nt: TGTGCTAGTGGTTTGGTCCCATCGGGACAGGGAAATTCACCCCTCCACTTT
d_gene: -; v_gene: TRBV4-2; abundance: many; j_gene: TRBJ1-2; CDR3aa: CASSQNIRPGQQTYYGYTF; CDR3nt: TGTGCCAGCAGCCAAAACATTCGTCCGGGACAACAAACCTACTATGGCTACACCTTC
d_gene: -; v_gene: TRBV2; abundance: -; j_gene: TRBJ2-3; CDR3aa: CATEGLPDTQYF; CDR3nt: TGTGCCACCGAGGGTTTACCAGATACGCAGTATTTT
d_gene: TRBD2; v_gene: TRBV19; abundance: -; j_gene: TRBJ2-1; CDR3aa: CASSLLAGNPPGGFYNEQFF; CDR3nt: TGTGCCAGTTCCCTACTAGCGGGCAATCCTCCGGGGGGTTTTTACAATGAGCAGTTCTTC
d_gene: TRBD1; v_gene: TRBV12-5; abundance: many; j_gene: TRBJ1-1; CDR3aa: CASGRQGFNTEAFF; CDR3nt: TGTGCTAGTGGTCGACAGGGTTTTAACACTGAAGCTTTCTTT
d_gene: -; v_gene: TRBV15; abundance: many; j_gene: TRBJ1-1; CDR3aa: CATSRGGKSTEAFF; CDR3nt: TGTGCCACCAGCAGAGGAGGGAAGAGCACTGAAGCTTTCTTT
d_gene: TRBD1; v_gene: TRBV9; abundance: few; j_gene: TRBJ1-4; CDR3aa: CASSRDSGDEKLFF; CDR3nt: TGTGCCAGCAGCCGGGACAGCGGGGATGAAAAACTGTTTTTT
d_gene: TRBD1; v_gene: TRBV7-8; abundance: few; j_gene: TRBJ2-7; CDR3aa: CASSTKWTGGSYEQYF; CDR3nt: TGTGCCAGCAGCACTAAGTGGACAGGGGGAAGCTACGAGCAGTACTTC
d_gene: -; v_gene: TRBV4-1; abundance: many; j_gene: TRBJ1-1; CDR3aa: CASSPPIRRVNTEAFF; CDR3nt: TGCGCCAGCAGCCCCCCAATCAGGCGGGTGAACACTGAAGCTTTCTTT
d_gene: -; v_gene: TRBV29-1; abundance: few; j_gene: TRBJ1-1; CDR3aa: CSVVSGENTEAFF; CDR3nt: TGCAGCGTTGTGAGCGGAGAAAACACTGAAGCTTTCTTT
d_gene: -; v_gene: TRBV12-5; abundance: many; j_gene: TRBJ1-6; CDR3aa: CASGLDGSPLHF; CDR3nt: TGTGCTAGTGGTTTGGACGGGTCACCCCTCCACTTT
d_gene: -; v_gene: TRBV6-2/TRBV6-3; abundance: -; j_gene: TRBJ2-5; CDR3aa: CASSYSSLLWNTQYF; CDR3nt: TGTGCCAGCAGTTACTCGTCACTCCTTTGGAACACCCAGTACTTC
d_gene: -; v_gene: TRBV6-2/TRBV6-3; abundance: -; j_gene: TRBJ1-1; CDR3aa: CASSYSQRGTEAFF; CDR3nt: TGTGCCAGCAGCTACAGCCAGAGAGGAACTGAAGCTTTCTTT
d_gene: TRBD2; v_gene: TRBV5-1; abundance: few; j_gene: TRBJ2-3; CDR3aa: CASSFGGATDTQYF; CDR3nt: TGCGCCAGCAGCTTCGGGGGGGCCACAGATACGCAGTATTTT
d_gene: TRBD1; v_gene: TRBV28; abundance: many; j_gene: TRBJ1-2; CDR3aa: CATLFGTARGGYTF; CDR3nt: TGTGCCACCCTCTTCGGGACAGCCCGGGGTGGCTACACCTTC
d_gene: TRBD1; v_gene: TRBV29-1; abundance: -; j_gene: TRBJ2-7; CDR3aa: CSVEGRWTGGSYEQYF; CDR3nt: TGCAGCGTTGAAGGCCGTTGGACAGGAGGTTCCTACGAGCAGTACTTC
d_gene: -; v_gene: TRBV5-4; abundance: -; j_gene: TRBJ1-2; CDR3aa: CASSRPGPEGYGYTF; CDR3nt: TGTGCCAGCAGCCGACCGGGACCCGAGGGATATGGCTACACCTTC
d_gene: TRBD1; v_gene: TRBV3-1; abundance: few; j_gene: TRBJ1-2; CDR3aa: CASSQQGVDYTF; CDR3nt: TGTGCCAGCAGCCAGCAGGGGGTTGACTACACCTTC
d_gene: -; v_gene: TRBV20-1; abundance: few; j_gene: TRBJ1-4; CDR3aa: CSARDQQVINEKLFF; CDR3nt: TGCAGTGCTAGAGATCAGCAGGTCATTAATGAAAAACTGTTTTTT
d_gene: TRBD2; v_gene: TRBV6-5; abundance: few; j_gene: TRBJ2-3; CDR3aa: CASSTTSGVPGTQYF; CDR3nt: TGTGCCAGCAGCACCACTAGCGGGGTCCCAGGCACGCAGTATTTT
d_gene: -; v_gene: TRBV14; abundance: many; j_gene: TRBJ2-1; CDR3aa: CASSPVPAYNEQFF; CDR3nt: TGTGCCAGCAGCCCCGTCCCGGCCTACAATGAGCAGTTCTTC
d_gene: TRBD2; v_gene: TRBV29-1; abundance: many; j_gene: TRBJ2-1; CDR3aa: CSVEDRGSGGVWNYNEQFF; CDR3nt: TGCAGCGTTGAAGATCGAGGTAGCGGGGGGGTATGGAACTACAATGAGCAGTTCTTC
d_gene: TRBD1; v_gene: TRBV7-8; abundance: few; j_gene: TRBJ1-2; CDR3aa: CASSSHPGQGPAYGYTF; CDR3nt: TGTGCCAGCAGCTCACACCCGGGACAGGGGCCAGCCTATGGCTACACCTTC
d_gene: TRBD1; v_gene: TRBV6-6; abundance: many; j_gene: TRBJ2-2; CDR3aa: CASSSRTGAGELFF; CDR3nt: TGTGCCAGCAGTTCGAGGACAGGGGCCGGGGAGCTGTTTTTT
d_gene: -; v_gene: TRBV7-2; abundance: many; j_gene: TRBJ2-5; CDR3aa: CASSFGTPKETQYF; CDR3nt: TGTGCCAGCAGTTTCGGGACTCCTAAAGAGACCCAGTACTTC